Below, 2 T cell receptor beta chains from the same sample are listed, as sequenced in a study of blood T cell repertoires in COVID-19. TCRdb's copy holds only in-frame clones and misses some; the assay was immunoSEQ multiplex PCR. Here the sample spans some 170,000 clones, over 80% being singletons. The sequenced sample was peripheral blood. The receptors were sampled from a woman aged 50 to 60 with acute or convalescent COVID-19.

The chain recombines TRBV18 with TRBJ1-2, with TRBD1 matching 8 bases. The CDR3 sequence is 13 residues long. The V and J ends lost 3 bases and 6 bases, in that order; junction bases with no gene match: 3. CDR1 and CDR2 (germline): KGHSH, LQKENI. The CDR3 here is CASSPDREDGYTF. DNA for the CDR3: TGTGCCAGCTCACCGGACAGGGAAGATGGCTACACCTTC.

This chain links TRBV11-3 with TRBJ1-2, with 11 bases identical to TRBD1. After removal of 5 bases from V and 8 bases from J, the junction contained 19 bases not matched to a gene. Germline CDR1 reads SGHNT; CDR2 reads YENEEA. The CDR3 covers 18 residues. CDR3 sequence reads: CASSTRTGGASGWEGYTF. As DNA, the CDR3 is TGTGCCAGCAGCACTCGGACAGGGGGCGCCTCGGGCTGGGAAGGCTACACCTTC. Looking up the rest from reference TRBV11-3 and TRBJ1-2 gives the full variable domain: EAGVVQSPRYKIIEKKQPVAFWCNPISGHNTLYWYLQNLGQGPELLIRYENEEAVDDSQLPKDRFSAERLKGVDSTLKIQPAELGDSAVYLCASSTRTGGASGWEGYTFGSGTRLTVV.